A selection of T cell receptor beta chains follows, all from one sample in a study of blood T cell repertoires in COVID-19. Only in-frame clones appear in the TCRdb table, and some are missing; sequencing was by immunoSEQ multiplex PCR. The sample yields under 150,000 clones, about four fifths seen once. The source material was peripheral blood. These receptors were collected from a human donor with acute or convalescent COVID-19. The donor label of this sample is uncertain. Each CDR3 is given with its conserved first and last residue. The D gene is left open where the match is weak. Clone sizes are given selectively: once, few, many, or a class where the clone is expanded.

once	TRBD2	TRBV19	TRBJ2-7	14	TGTGCCAGTAGCTCAGCGGGGACCTCCTACGAGCAGTACTTC	CASSSAGTSYEQYF
NA	NA	TRBV6-1	TRBJ2-5	13	TGTGCCAGCAGTGAAGGCCGGAGAGAGACCCAGTACTTC	CASSEGRRETQYF
once	NA	TRBV7-9	TRBJ1-1	14	TGTGCCAGCAACCCAGCTTCAGGGGACACTGAAGCTTTCTTT	CASNPASGDTEAFF
NA	TRBD1	TRBV24-1	TRBJ1-2	14	TGTGCCACCAGGGACTCGACAGGGTTCGATGGCTACACCTTC	CATRDSTGFDGYTF
NA	NA	TRBV12-5	TRBJ1-1	16	TGTGCTAGTGGTTTGGTCAGGGCCAGGGGGAACACTGAAGCTTTCTTT	CASGLVRARGNTEAFF
NA	NA	TRBV7-9	TRBJ1-2	15	TGTGCCAGCAGCGCCACGGGAAGGGAGACCTATGGCTACACCTTC	CASSATGRETYGYTF
NA	TRBD2	TRBV2	TRBJ2-5	17	TGTGCCAGCATCAGATTCAGGACTAGCGGAGGGGGGGAGACCCAGTACTTC	CASIRFRTSGGGETQYF
NA	TRBD1	TRBV9	TRBJ2-5	16	TGTGCCAGCAGCGTATCCCCCGGACAGGGCCAAGAGACCCAGTACTTC	CASSVSPGQGQETQYF
NA	NA	TRBV24-1	TRBJ2-1	15	TGTGCCACCAGTGCCAAGGGGAAGGGGTACAATGAGCAGTTCTTC	CATSAKGKGYNEQFF
few	NA	TRBV6-5	TRBJ2-7	15	TGTGCCAGCAGCACGTCTAGCCCGGCTTTCTACGAGCAGTACTTC	CASSTSSPAFYEQYF
once	NA	TRBV5-1	TRBJ2-2	15	TGCGCCAGCAGCCCGTCCGGACTGAACACCGGGGAGCTGTTTTTT	CASSPSGLNTGELFF
NA	TRBD1	TRBV27	TRBJ1-5	14	TGTGCCAGCAGTCCCACAGGGGGAGGTCAGCCCCAGCATTTT	CASSPTGGGQPQHF
NA	NA	TRBV19	TRBJ2-1	12	TGTGCCAGTAGTGGCTACAGGGATGAGCAGTTCTTC	CASSGYRDEQFF
NA	NA	TRBV27	TRBJ1-1	14	TGTGCCAGCAGTGACAGACTCATGAACACTGAAGCTTTCTTT	CASSDRLMNTEAFF
NA	TRBD2	TRBV28	TRBJ2-3	16	TGTGCCACCGAAGCCCCCGGGGGGAGCCGCACAGATACGCAGTATTTT	CATEAPGGSRTDTQYF
NA	NA	TRBV19	TRBJ1-5	13	TGTGCCAGTAGTCCCCGGGAGGGACAGCCCCAGCATTTT	CASSPREGQPQHF
NA	TRBD1	TRBV11-1	TRBJ2-7	14	TGTGCCAGCAGCCGGGACAGGGACTCCTACGAGCAGTACTTC	CASSRDRDSYEQYF
NA	NA	TRBV18	TRBJ1-5	15	TGTGCCAGCTCACCTGGAGGCATGGGCAATCAGCCCCAGCATTTT	CASSPGGMGNQPQHF
once	TRBD2	TRBV3-1/TRBV3-2	TRBJ2-1	16	TGTGCCAGCAGCCCATTAGCGGGGGCCCCGGGAAATGAGCAGTTCTTC	CASSPLAGAPGNEQFF
NA	NA	TRBV4-1	TRBJ2-5	14	TGCGCCAGCGGCGTAGTAGGGGCCGGGGAGACCCAGTACTTC	CASGVVGAGETQYF
NA	NA	TRBV2	TRBJ1-5	15	TGTGCCAGCAGTGCAGGCGGCCTAGGGGGTCAGCCCCAGCATTTT	CASSAGGLGGQPQHF
NA	TRBD1	TRBV10-1	TRBJ2-7	13	TGCGCCAGCAGTGCGGGACAGCTATACGAGCAGTACTTC	CASSAGQLYEQYF
NA	NA	TRBV19	TRBJ1-6	14	TGTGCCAGTAGGAGGGTAGAAGGGGGATCACCCCTCCACTTT	CASRRVEGGSPLHF
NA	NA	TRBV14	TRBJ2-1	15	TGTGCCAGCAGCCAAGGAGGGAGCTCCTACAATGAGCAGTTCTTC	CASSQGGSSYNEQFF
NA	TRBD1	TRBV24-1	TRBJ1-2	16	TGTGCCACCAGTGAAACGCCGGGACAGGGGGCGACTGGCTACACCTTC	CATSETPGQGATGYTF
NA	TRBD1	TRBV24-1	TRBJ2-3	16	TGTGCCACCAGTGACTGGGACAGGGGGGGCCCAGATACGCAGTATTTT	CATSDWDRGGPDTQYF